This T cell receptor (beta chain) derives from a study of blood T cell repertoires in COVID-19. Measured with immunoSEQ multiplex PCR; TCRdb has only the in-frame clones, and not every one. Found here are a few hundred thousand clones, nearly 90% of them singletons; the top ten hold just under 9.5%. The CDR3 spans 16 residues. Germline CDR1 and CDR2: SGDLS and YYNGEE. The V segment lost 0 bases and the J segment 5 bases; nucleotides outside the gene matches: 10. Sequencing used peripheral blood. This TCR was sampled from a man younger than 35 with active or convalescent COVID-19. The chain employs TRBV9 and TRBJ2-7; 8 bases are a match to TRBD1. CDR3 sequence (DNA): TGTGCCAGCAGCGTAGACCGGGCAGGGGGCTGGGACGAGCAGTACTTC. Its translation: CASSVDRAGGWDEQYF.